The T cell receptor beta chain under discussion was sequenced for a study of response to subunit inactivated influenza vaccine listed by TCRdb under 2018. At the level of the whole study: To follow how T cells responded to a trivalent subunit inactivated influenza vaccine, the researchers relied on deep quantitative profiling of the T cell receptor repertoire. Beyond this particular receptor, the publication reports: It was suggested by the authors that each seasonal influenza vaccination may recruit only a limited number of new T cells.

A note on this clonotype: Its cognate antigen has yet to be identified. Per-nucleotide qualities are absent, and no much larger clonotype sits a single base away.

Relative to germline, V is missing 0 bases and J is missing 5 bases, with 10 bases of the junction outside any gene match. According to the germline V gene, CDR1 reads MGHRA and CDR2 reads YSYEKL. The CDR3 goes from the cysteine to the phenylalanine over 17 residues. Kept here is only the CDR3 DNA, which spans 51 bases and is read in frame from base 1. Library preparation employed RT-PCR. The sample was run on an Illumina HiSeq 2500. In TCRdb, the public reads were trimmed at Q25 with fastp and aligned with MiXCR, with productive beta chains retained. Identical CDR3 proteins give one entry, which carries the most common genes and DNA. Here the sample has 450,000 to 600,000 distinct CDR3 sequences; approximately 7.2% occur a single time. The top ten clonotypes cover about an eighth of the sample.

This sequence uses TRBV4-1 and TRBJ2-5, and 9 bases in between align with TRBD2. The TCR originated in a man aged 50 to 69 who received an inactivated influenza vaccine. Donor details come from another sample of the same person, matched by shared clones. This specimen was PBMCs from blood, taken around 25 months after vaccination. The CDR3 reads as follows: CASSQDGVAGVLETQYF. The sequence in DNA is TGCGCCAGCAGCCAAGACGGCGTAGCGGGGGTGTTGGAGACCCAGTACTTC.